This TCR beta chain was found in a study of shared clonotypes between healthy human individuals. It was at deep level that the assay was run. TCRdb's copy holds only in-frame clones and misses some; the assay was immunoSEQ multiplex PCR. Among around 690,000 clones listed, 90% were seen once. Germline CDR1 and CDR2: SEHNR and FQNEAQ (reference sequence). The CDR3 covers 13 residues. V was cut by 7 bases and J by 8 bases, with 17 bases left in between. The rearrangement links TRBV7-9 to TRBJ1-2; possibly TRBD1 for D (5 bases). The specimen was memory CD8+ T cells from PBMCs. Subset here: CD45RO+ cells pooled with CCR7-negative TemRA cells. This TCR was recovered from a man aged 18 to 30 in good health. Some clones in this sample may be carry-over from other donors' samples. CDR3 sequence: CASTLRGVEGYTF. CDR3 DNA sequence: TGTGCCAGCACCCTTCGAGGGGTAGAAGGCTACACCTTC. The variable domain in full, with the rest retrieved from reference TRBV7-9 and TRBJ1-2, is DTGVSQNPRHKITKRGQNVTFRCDPISEHNRLYWYRQTLGQGPEFLTYFQNEAQLEKSRLLSDRFSAERPKGSFSTLEIQRTEQGDSAMYLCASTLRGVEGYTFGSGTRLTVV.